The 19 T cell receptor beta chains below were found in one sample sequenced in a study of T cell responses to AZD1222 COVID-19 vaccine. The method was immunoSEQ multiplex PCR; TCRdb's version includes in-frame clones alone and lacks a portion of them. This table holds 150,000 to 200,000 clones, 90% found once. Sequencing was performed on peripheral blood, taken on day 0 of AZD1222 vaccination. These receptors all come from an adult in good health.

This chain connects TRBV9 to TRBJ2-2; D remains unclear. V was shortened by 3 bases and J by 4 bases, with 1 base between the two germline ends. This CDR3 contains 11 residues. Germline values: CDR1 SGDLS, CDR2 YYNGEE. The CDR3 DNA sequence: TGTGCCAGCAGCGCCACCGGGGAGCTGTTTTTT. It encodes CASSATGELFF. Supplemented by reference TRBV9 and TRBJ2-2, the full variable domain reads DSGVTQTPKHLITATGQRVTLRCSPRSGDLSVYWYQQSLDQGLQFLIQYYNGEERAKGNILERFSAQQFPDLHSELNLSSLELGDSALYFCASSATGELFFGEGSRLTVL.

The chain has TRBV5-4 and TRBJ1-1, with 12 bases aligning to TRBD1. Germline values: CDR1 SGHNT, CDR2 YYREEE (reference sequence). With V trimmed by 4 bases and J by 3 bases, 10 bases remained unmatched. CDR3 size: 17 residues. Here the CDR3 DNA reads TGTGCCAGCAGCGGGGGGACAGGGGGCGAGGGATACACTGAAGCTTTCTTT. It encodes CASSGGTGGEGYTEAFF.

The chain is built from TRBV5-4 and TRBJ2-2; D is unresolved. The CDR3 is made up of 14 amino acids. V lost 2 bases and J 0 bases, leaving 5 bases between the germline ends. Germline V CDR1 and CDR2: SGHNT, YYREEE (reference sequence). The CDR3 protein is CASSFDPNTGELFF. CDR3 in DNA: TGTGCCAGCAGCTTTGACCCGAACACCGGGGAGCTGTTTTTT. The whole variable domain, filled in from reference TRBV5-4 and TRBJ2-2, reads ETGVTQSPTHLIKTRGQQVTLRCSSQSGHNTVSWYQQALGQGPQFIFQYYREEENGRGNFPPRFSGLQFPNYSSELNVNALELDDSALYLCASSFDPNTGELFFGEGSRLTVL.

V usage is TRBV5-4 and J usage is TRBJ1-2; D gene uncertain. The CDR3 has 13 amino acids. Germline CDR1 and CDR2: SGHNT and YYREEE (reference sequence). V was trimmed by 4 bases and J by 5 bases, leaving 12 bases between them. In DNA form, the CDR3 reads TGTGCCAGCAGCCCGGACCGGTCTTATGGCTACACCTTC. Translating gives CASSPDRSYGYTF.

The chain couples TRBV11-2 to TRBJ1-2; TRBD1 agrees at 9 bases. The CDR3 has 14 residues. Germline V gene data show CDR1 as SGHAT and CDR2 as FQNNGV. Losses at the gene ends were 1 base for V and 4 bases for J; bases not matched to a gene: 1. Written as DNA, the CDR3 is TGTGCCAGCAGCTTAGGGACAGGGGTCTATGGCTACACCTTC. As protein: CASSLGTGVYGYTF.

This chain connects TRBV2 to TRBJ2-5, with 10 bases aligning to TRBD2. J lost 2 bases, V lost 7 bases, and 7 bases had no gene match. CDR1 is SNHLY and CDR2 is FYNNEI in the germline V gene. The CDR3 runs to 15 residues. The CDR3 protein is CASNLAGVGQETQYF. CDR3 DNA: TGTGCCAGCAACCTAGCGGGGGTGGGGCAAGAGACCCAGTACTTC.

A note on this clone: At one end the junction does not follow the germline gene, possibly because of a read error. The chain employs TRBV14 and TRBJ2-7; 8 nucleotides align to TRBD1. The CDR3 covers 12 residues. In germline, CDR1 is SGHDN, CDR2 FVKESK. As DNA, the CDR3 is TGTGCCAGCAGCCCAACGGACAGGGCTTTGGACTTC. It is translated as CASSPTDRALDF. Combining the CDR3 with reference TRBV14 and TRBJ2-7 gives the whole variable domain EAGVTQFPSHSVIEKGQTVTLRCDPISGHDNLYWYRRVMGKEIKFLLHFVKESKQDESGMPNNRFLAERTGGTYSTLKVQPAELEDSGVYFCASSPTDRALDFGPGTRLTVT.

V and J are TRBV4-3 and TRBJ1-1; D unclear. From germline, CDR1 is LGHNA and CDR2 YSLEER. With 4 bases removed from V and 0 bases from J, the gap between germline ends came to 9 bases. This CDR3 is built from 14 residues. CDR3 sequence: CASSRDNLNTEAFF. The CDR3 nucleotides read TGCGCCAGCAGCCGAGACAATCTGAACACTGAAGCTTTCTTT.

The V and J genes are TRBV30 and TRBJ2-3, with 10 bases aligning to TRBD2. V shed 2 bases, J shed 2 bases, and the junction held 7 bases outside the gene matches. The CDR3 has 16 residues. Germline V gives CDR1 GTSNPN, CDR2 SVGIG (reference sequence). The CDR3 spells CAWSSGGAHDTDTQYF. The CDR3 coding sequence is TGTGCCTGGAGTAGCGGGGGGGCTCACGACACAGATACGCAGTATTTT.

The chain is built from TRBV4-3 and TRBJ2-3; D gene uncertain. The CDR3 is made up of 14 amino acids. With 1 base removed from V and 6 bases from J, the gap between germline ends came to 11 bases. In germline, CDR1 is LGHNA, CDR2 YSLEER. For the CDR3, the DNA is TGCGCCAGCAGCCAAGCTAGAGTAGCCGATACGCAGTATTTT. It encodes CASSQARVADTQYF.

The genes are TRBV11-2 and TRBJ2-6; no clear D gene. The CDR3 contains 15 residues. Trimming shortened V by 7 bases and J by 13 bases, and 23 bases separated the two germline ends. Germline values: CDR1 SGHAT, CDR2 FQNNGV. The CDR3: CASTQWHTAPPVLTF. The CDR3 DNA reads as TGTGCCAGCACCCAATGGCACACAGCGCCTCCGGTCCTGACTTTC.

The V and J genes are TRBV12-5 and TRBJ1-1, with D unclear. The CDR3 runs to 12 residues. The V end was cut by 4 bases, the J end by 3 bases, with 6 bases between. CDR1 and CDR2 (germline): LGHNT, FRNRAP. CDR3 in amino acids: CASGWGDTEAFF. CDR3 bases: TGTGCTAGTGGTTGGGGAGACACTGAAGCTTTCTTT. Supplemented by reference TRBV12-5 and TRBJ1-1, the full variable domain reads DARVTQTPRHKVTEMGQEVTMRCQPILGHNTVFWYRQTMMQGLELLAYFRNRAPLDDSGMPKDRFSAEMPDATLATLKIQPSEPRDSAVYFCASGWGDTEAFFGQGTRLTVV.

This chain connects TRBV9 to TRBJ2-2, with D hard to call. The V and J ends lost 0 bases and 7 bases respectively, with 4 bases between them. Looked up from germline, CDR1 is SGDLS and CDR2 is YYNGEE. The CDR3 runs to 12 residues. The DNA for the CDR3 is TGTGCCAGCAGCGTAGATGTCGGGGAGCTGTTTTTT. As protein: CASSVDVGELFF.

This clone was seen a few times. The genes are TRBV9 and TRBJ1-2, with a possible D match to TRBD1 (5 bases). Trimming took off 0 bases at V and 8 bases at J, with 11 bases between the two ends. Looked up from germline, CDR1 is SGDLS and CDR2 is YYNGEE. There are 13 residues in the CDR3. CDR3 coding DNA: TGTGCCAGCAGCGTAGTCGGGGGTCAGGGCTACACCTTC. Amino acids: CASSVVGGQGYTF.

The chain links TRBV10-3 to TRBJ1-5, with 12 nucleotides matching TRBD1. CDR3 length: 14 amino acids. CDR1 and CDR2 from the germline V gene are ENHRY and SYGVKD. Germline trimming cut 7 bases from V and 6 bases from J; bases unmatched to any gene: 4. The CDR3 sequence is CAIKGDRGLQPQHF. The DNA of the CDR3 is TGTGCCATCAAGGGGGACAGGGGGCTTCAGCCCCAGCATTTT.

The chain carries TRBV7-9 and TRBJ1-1; D ambiguous. This CDR3 spans 13 amino acids. Germline-derived CDR1 and CDR2 are SEHNR and FQNEAQ (reference sequence). V was shortened by 8 bases and J by 1 base, with 11 bases between the two germline ends. In DNA, the CDR3 is TGTGCCAGCTGCCTGGAGGGGAACACTGAAGCTTTCTTT. Translated: CASCLEGNTEAFF.

The CDR3 region has the DNA TGTGCCACCGCCCACAGGGAAGGCACAGATACGCAGTATTTT. It codes for CATAHREGTDTQYF. The chain joins TRBV24-1 to TRBJ2-3; possible D gene TRBD1, 6 bases. The CDR3 has 14 residues. Germline CDR1 KGHDR, CDR2 SFDVKD. Trimming stripped 9 bases from V and 1 base from J, with 13 bases between.

This sequence joins TRBV6-2 or TRBV6-3 and TRBJ2-7; a weak D match, TRBD2 (5 bases). Germline CDR1 and CDR2: MNHEY and SVGEGT. V lost 0 bases and J 5 bases, leaving 11 bases between the germline ends. The CDR3 totals 14 residues. The CDR3 sequence: CASSYSGSRDEQYF. The CDR3 nucleotides read TGTGCCAGCAGTTACTCGGGGTCGAGGGACGAGCAGTACTTC.

The V call is TRBV2, the J call TRBJ2-7, with TRBD2 identical over 8 bases. Trimming cost V 4 bases and J 1 base; bases outside gene matches: 3. The CDR3 totals 14 residues. CDR1 and CDR2 from the germline V gene are SNHLY and FYNNEI. The CDR3 coding sequence is TGTGCCAGCAGTGCCAGCGGGGGTTCCTACGAGCAGTACTTC. This translates into CASSASGGSYEQYF.